Listed below are T cell receptor beta chains from one sample, sequenced in a study of response to subunit inactivated influenza vaccine. TCRdb reprocessed the RT-PCR reads with MiXCR, giving one entry per CDR3 protein. The sample has around 540,000 distinct CDR3 sequences; about an eighth are singletons. The sample here was PBMCs from blood, taken on the day of vaccination. These receptors were collected from a man aged 45 to 65 who received an inactivated influenza vaccine. Each CDR3 is given with its conserved first and last residue. Fields, in order: D gene, V gene, CDR3 protein. The D gene is left open where the match is weak.

.	TRBV7-2	CASSLVPGQKYNSPLHF
.	TRBV20-1	CSASAVLGAVQPQHF
.	TRBV4-2	CASSQAAYTGELFF
.	TRBV7-9	CASLLEGIASEAFF
TRBD1	TRBV15	CATSRFRSGQGAIYGYTF
.	TRBV3-1	CASSQEVSGYEQYF
TRBD1	TRBV29-1	CSVDFGTGPYNEQFF
.	TRBV2	CASSEALRASANTGELFF
.	TRBV6-2/TRBV6-3	CASSPITTEAFF
TRBD2	TRBV12-3/TRBV12-4	CASSTPSGGADTQYF
.	TRBV15	CATSRAGRADNQPQHF
.	TRBV5-1	CASSLDPGPYEQYF
.	TRBV9	CASSPHGYQETQYF
.	TRBV27	CASSPSPKKGYEQYF
TRBD2	TRBV6-1	CASSLGTSGYYEQYF
.	TRBV4-3	CASSQDRYFDSPYEQYF
.	TRBV6-5	CASSYDGFNEQYF
.	TRBV6-5	CASSYSKVGFLSEQYF
.	TRBV29-1	CSVAGGTVSYEQYF
.	TRBV29-1	CSVVAEGLRDTQYF
.	TRBV19	CASRDTRSYEQYF
.	TRBV12-3/TRBV12-4	CASSPVGGYGNTIYF
.	TRBV29-1	CSVGPRASETQYF
.	TRBV9	CASSVGPTNEKLFF
TRBD1	TRBV12-3/TRBV12-4	CASSLGQGSETQYF
.	TRBV10-3	CAISSAPDSGELFF
.	TRBV2	CASRRVEGLPEQYF
.	TRBV29-1	CSVDTGSVYEQYF
.	TRBV11-2	CASSFFGPGSPYFSSYNEQFF
.	TRBV5-1	CASSLYNAGAGETQYF
.	TRBV18	CASSLIAWGVQDTEAFF
TRBD1	TRBV12-3/TRBV12-4	CASRGQGIGANVLTF
TRBD2	TRBV5-5	CASSLSETGTKYF
TRBD2	TRBV28	CASSLLVIGLAGRIGEQYF
TRBD2	TRBV12-3/TRBV12-4	CASSFSGRAPGELFF
TRBD2	TRBV19	CASSVQREPQETQYF
TRBD2	TRBV4-2	CASSQKAGGLADTQYF
TRBD2	TRBV20-1	CSARAPVGRAGNEQFF
.	TRBV29-1	CSVEGPGGAGVFNSPLHF
.	TRBV29-1	CSVVRGRGTEAFF
TRBD1	TRBV29-1	CSVGRQGEKLFF
.	TRBV7-8	CASSRAWTEQETQYF
.	TRBV29-1	CSVPPRGGVYEQYF
.	TRBV5-1	CASSLGQRVAFQETQYF
.	TRBV2	CASTTSHNSYEQYF
.	TRBV20-1	CSARDSLTLSYNEQFF
.	TRBV7-9	CASSPTWGSLDTQYF
.	TRBV2	CASSRDGSYEQYF
.	TRBV7-2	CASSLGSPGGNTIYF
.	TRBV5-1	CASSRFRGMGETQYF
TRBD2	TRBV12-3/TRBV12-4	CASSLWAGGQYF
TRBD2	TRBV3-1	CASSPIAGGYNEQFF
TRBD2	TRBV20-1	CSALWGGVSYEQYF
.	TRBV4-2	CASSQVGATEAFF
TRBD1	TRBV4-1	CASSQDPGQGYEQYF